This T cell receptor (beta chain) appears in the sequencing data of a study of T cell clonotyping in hematopoietic cell transplantation. The overall study: Pretransplant recipient samples were taken after cytoreduction.

Germline V gene sequence: CDR1 MGHRA, CDR2 YSYEKL. The CDR3 is made up of 16 amino acids. The V and J ends lost 2 bases and 4 bases, in that order; junction bases with no gene match: 6. About this clone: Its antigen is not identified.

Study results and limitations: Cells were unsorted, so CD4 and CD8 contributions were not separated.

Time point indicated: recipient sample about 28 days before transplant, after cytoreduction. Sequencing used immunoSEQ multiplex PCR; TCRdb keeps in-frame clones, though not all of them. This table has approximately 41,000 clones, around 84% appearing once. This receptor was identified in a man in his sixties with acute myeloid leukemia. Some clones in this sample may be carry-over from other donors' samples. Source: peripheral blood mononuclear cells, taken before stem cell transplant. The rearrangement joins TRBV4-1 to TRBJ2-5, with TRBD2 matching over 11 bases. The CDR3 loop is CASSQLAGGLGETQYF. CDR3 bases: TGCGCCAGCAGCCAATTAGCGGGGGGGCTGGGAGAGACCCAGTACTTC.